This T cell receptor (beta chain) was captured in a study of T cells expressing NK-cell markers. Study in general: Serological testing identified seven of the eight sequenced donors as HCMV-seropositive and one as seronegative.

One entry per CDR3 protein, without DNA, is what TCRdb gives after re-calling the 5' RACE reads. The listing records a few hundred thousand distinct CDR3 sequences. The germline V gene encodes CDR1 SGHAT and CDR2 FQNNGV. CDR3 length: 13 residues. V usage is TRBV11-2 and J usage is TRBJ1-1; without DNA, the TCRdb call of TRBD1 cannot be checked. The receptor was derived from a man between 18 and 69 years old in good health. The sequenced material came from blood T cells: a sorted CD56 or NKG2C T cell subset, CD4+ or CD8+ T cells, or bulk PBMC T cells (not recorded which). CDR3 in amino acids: CASGYRVITEAFF.